This entry lists 16 T cell receptor beta chains sequenced from one sample in a study of identical twins. Via MiXCR, TCRdb re-called the 5' RACE reads, giving one row per CDR3 protein. The sample holds about 210,000 distinct CDR3 sequences, around 9.6% seen once. The sample was memory (CD45RO+) T cells sorted from blood. These receptors originate from a woman between 18 and 29 years old in good health.

This rearrangement joins TRBV6-4 to TRBJ2-2, with 12 positions matching TRBD2. The J segment lost 0 bases and the V segment lost 5 bases, leaving 7 bases of the junction unmatched. Germline V gene sequence: CDR1 MRHNA, CDR2 SNTAGT. CDR3 size: 18 residues. CDR3 in amino acids: CASSSETSGGPNTGELFF. The DNA of the CDR3 is TGTGCCAGCAGTTCTGAAACTAGCGGGGGGCCGAACACCGGGGAGCTGTTTTTT.

CDR3: CASRLGTFTDTQYF. The CDR3 DNA follows: TGTGCCAGCAGGCTCGGGACTTTCACAGATACGCAGTATTTT. The rearrangement joins TRBV6-1 to TRBJ2-3; TRBD2 is a possible D gene (6 bases). Germline-derived CDR1 and CDR2 are MNHNS and SASEGT. The CDR3 is 14 amino acids. Trimming pared 6 bases from V and 2 bases from J, leaving 12 bases between.

This clonotype was seen many times. The chain is built from TRBV5-1 and TRBJ2-3; the D is unclear. The germline V gene encodes CDR1 SGHRS and CDR2 YFSETQ. CDR3 size: 14 residues. V gave up 5 bases and J gave up 1 base, with 11 bases separating them. CDR3 coding DNA: TGCGCCAGCAGGATTAGTACGGGCACAGATACGCAGTATTTT. Amino acids: CASRISTGTDTQYF. Variable domain in full (rest from reference TRBV5-1 and TRBJ2-3): KAGVTQTPRYLIKTRGQQVTLSCSPISGHRSVSWYQQTPGQGLQFLFEYFSETQRNKGNFPGRFSGRQFSNSRSEMNVSTLELGDSALYLCASRISTGTDTQYFGPGTRLTVL.

The chain has TRBV5-1 and TRBJ2-5, with D tentatively TRBD1 or TRBD2 (5 bases each). V was pared by 3 bases and J by 3 bases, with 12 bases between. The CDR3 consists of 14 residues. The germline V gene encodes CDR1 SGHRS and CDR2 YFSETQ. CDR3 DNA sequence: TGCGCCAGCAGCTCCGGGGCCCAGGAAGAGACCCAGTACTTC. Translation: CASSSGAQEETQYF. Drawing the rest from reference TRBV5-1 and TRBJ2-5, the complete variable domain is KAGVTQTPRYLIKTRGQQVTLSCSPISGHRSVSWYQQTPGQGLQFLFEYFSETQRNKGNFPGRFSGRQFSNSRSEMNVSTLELGDSALYLCASSSGAQEETQYFGPGTRLLVL.

The table lists this clonotype with many counts. The chain joins TRBV7-8 to TRBJ2-7; 13 bases line up with TRBD2. Germline CDR1 is SGHVS and CDR2 is FQNEAQ. The CDR3 contains 15 residues. The ends lost 2 bases at V and 7 bases at J; junction bases unmatched: 5. CDR3 DNA sequence: TGTGCCAGCAGCTTACCCGGGACTAGCGGGATTGAGCAGTACTTC. Amino acids: CASSLPGTSGIEQYF. Filled out from reference TRBV7-8 and TRBJ2-7, the complete variable domain reads GAGVSQSPRYKVAKRGQDVALRCDPISGHVSLFWYQQALGQGPEFLTYFQNEAQLDKSGLPSDRFFAERPEGSVSTLKIQRTQQEDSAVYLCASSLPGTSGIEQYFGPGTRLTVT.

This sequence joins TRBV5-8 and TRBJ2-7; D remains ambiguous. Deletions cut 4 bases from V and 7 bases from J, with 27 bases between. CDR1 SGHTS and CDR2 YDEGEE come from the germline V gene. The CDR3 has 17 residues. The CDR3 protein is CASSRFMDGGPPGEQYF. The CDR3 coding sequence is TGTGCCAGCAGCCGGTTTATGGACGGTGGACCGCCCGGAGAGCAGTACTTC.

This clonotype has more than one count but fewer than ten. The chain combines TRBV10-3 with TRBJ2-7; 14 nucleotides align to TRBD2. The CDR3 is 15 amino acids. Losses at the gene ends were 8 bases for V and 2 bases for J; bases not matched to a gene: 5. In germline, CDR1 is ENHRY, CDR2 SYGVKD. This chain's CDR3 is CAIGLAGGTAYEQYF. In nucleotides, the CDR3 is TGTGCCATCGGACTAGCGGGAGGTACCGCCTACGAGCAGTACTTC.

Concerning this clonotype itself: Being one base from a much bigger clone, this may be a read error. The chain combines TRBV12-3 or TRBV12-4 with TRBJ2-1; D perhaps matches TRBD1 (5 bases). The CDR3 length is 16 residues. CDR3 nucleotide sequence: TGTCCCAGCACCTCCTCCGGGCAGGGTCGGCCGAATGAGCAGTTCTTC. Translation gives CPSTSSGQGRPNEQFF.

This clonotype was seen only a few times. J is TRBJ2-7 and V is TRBV2; 7 bases are a match to TRBD1. Germline V gene data show CDR1 as SNHLY and CDR2 as FYNNEI. Trimming took 6 bases from V and 8 from J; bases not matched to a gene: 10. The CDR3 loop spans 13 amino acids. The CDR3 sequence is CASRANRGEKQYF. The CDR3 DNA reads as TGTGCCAGCAGGGCGAACAGGGGAGAAAAGCAGTACTTC. Complete variable domain (other parts from reference TRBV2 and TRBJ2-7): EPEVTQTPSHQVTQMGQEVILRCVPISNHLYFYWYRQILGQKVEFLVSFYNNEISEKSEIFDDQFSVERPDGSNFTLKIRSTKLEDSAMYFCASRANRGEKQYFGPGTRLTVT.

This chain links TRBV5-1 with TRBJ2-7, with D possibly being TRBD1 or TRBD2 (5 bases each). Germline V lookup: CDR1 SGHRS, CDR2 YFSETQ. CDR3 length: 14 residues. V was pared by 6 bases and J by 6 bases, with 19 bases between. This CDR3 is CASNPGTGSGEQYF. For the CDR3, the DNA is TGCGCCAGCAACCCGGGGACGGGGAGCGGCGAGCAGTACTTC. The full variable domain, completed using reference TRBV5-1 and TRBJ2-7, is KAGVTQTPRYLIKTRGQQVTLSCSPISGHRSVSWYQQTPGQGLQFLFEYFSETQRNKGNFPGRFSGRQFSNSRSEMNVSTLELGDSALYLCASNPGTGSGEQYFGPGTRLTVT.

V is TRBV7-9 and J is TRBJ2-2, with TRBD1 identical over 9 bases. Germline loops: CDR1 SEHNR, CDR2 FQNEAQ (reference sequence). This CDR3 is 14 amino acids long. J was trimmed by 6 bases and V by 5 bases; bases with no gene match: 4. The CDR3 loop is CASSRTGVAGELFF. CDR3 DNA sequence: TGTGCCAGCAGCCGGACAGGGGTGGCCGGGGAGCTGTTTTTT.

A note on this clonotype: Its ends do not fully match the called genes, so a read error is possible. The V gene is TRBV11-2, the J gene TRBJ2-1, with TRBD2 identical over 11 bases. Germline loops: CDR1 SGHAT, CDR2 FQNNGV. The CDR3 covers 17 residues. The DNA for the CDR3 is TGTGCCACCAGCGCTCAAACTAGCGGGAGAGTATCTAATGAGCAGTTCTTC. The encoded protein is CATSAQTSGRVSNEQFF. Filled out from reference TRBV11-2 and TRBJ2-1, the complete variable domain reads EAGVAQSPRYKIIEKRQSVAFWCNPISGHATLYWYQQILGQGPKLLIQFQNNGVVDDSQLPKDRFSAERLKGVDSTLKIQPAKLEDSAVYLCATSAQTSGRVSNEQFFGPGTRLTVL.

This clonotype appeared a few times. This sequence joins TRBV10-3 and TRBJ1-5; D not certain. The V and J ends lost 3 bases and 6 bases respectively, with 12 bases between them. In germline, CDR1 is ENHRY, CDR2 SYGVKD. The CDR3 runs to 14 residues. Written as DNA, the CDR3 is TGTGCCATCAGTGAAGGAAGGGTGGGTCAGCCCCAGCATTTT. This codes for CAISEGRVGQPQHF.

This clonotype came up a few times. The V gene is TRBV20-1, the J gene TRBJ2-7; 11 bases align to TRBD2. Trimming removed 4 bases from V and 2 bases from J; junction bases left unmatched: 7. Germline assignment: CDR1 DFQATT and CDR2 SNEGSKA (reference sequence). The CDR3 has 15 amino acids. CDR3 DNA sequence: TGCAGTGCTATAATTAGCGGGAGGGCTACCTACGAGCAGTACTTC. This sequence encodes CSAIISGRATYEQYF.

J is TRBJ2-7 and V is TRBV25-1, with D unclear. V was clipped by 4 bases and J by 2 bases, with 12 bases between them. The germline CDR1 and CDR2 sequences are MGHDK and SYGVNS. This CDR3 has 14 residues. The CDR3 loop is CASSGTVGPYEQYF. CDR3 nucleotides: TGTGCCAGCAGTGGGACGGTAGGACCCTACGAGCAGTACTTC.

This clonotype was detected ten times or more. The rearrangement links TRBV7-9 to TRBJ1-3; the D is unclear. CDR1 is SEHNR and CDR2 is FQNEAQ in the germline V gene (reference sequence). The CDR3 contains 17 residues. Trimming shortened V by 1 base and J by 4 bases, and 17 bases separated the two germline ends. The CDR3 DNA is TGTGCCAGCAGCTTAGGTCCCAGCCCGAGTCTGGGAAACACCATATATTTT. Its protein product is CASSLGPSPSLGNTIYF.